This T cell receptor beta chain was captured by sequencing in a study of blood T cells in healthy people across ages. General study findings and limits: Long-lived donors exceeded aged donors in naive CD4+ cells and diversity.

As to this clonotype: The antigen is undetermined.

Total RNA amounts of at least 6 micrograms were extracted per sample. Germline V gene sequence: CDR1 SGHAT, CDR2 FQNNGV. V lost 0 bases and J 10 bases, leaving 12 bases between the germline ends. This CDR3 comprises 13 residues. Using a J-beta primer mix together with a sample-barcoded 5' primer, a second PCR was run for roughly 7 to 12 cycles. TCRdb reprocessed the 5' RACE reads with MiXCR, giving one entry per CDR3 protein. In the table there are 780,000 or so distinct CDR3 sequences, just under 25% of which are singletons. The sample was also linked to a second study, of T cells of mothers and their children. That work states: Every mother produced more than 9.5 million TCR beta CDR3 reads, whereas every child provided about 3 million.

Sequenced material: blood. The gene calls are TRBV11-2 and TRBJ1-1, with no clear D. This TCR was sampled from a boy younger than 18 in good health. Here the CDR3 reads CASSLDDQAGAFF. As DNA, the CDR3 is TGTGCCAGCAGCTTAGACGACCAGGCGGGAGCTTTCTTT.